The source of this TCR beta chain is a study of cytomegalovirus exposure and HLA in healthy donors. The CDR3 covers 14 residues. Germline assignment: CDR1 SNHLY and CDR2 FYNNEI. Trimming cost V 0 bases and J 9 bases, with 15 bases left between them. It was with 60 Vbeta and 13 Jbeta primers that the PCR ran. The data were produced by immunoSEQ multiplex PCR, yet TCRdb's version contains in-frame clones alone and is incomplete. The profile covers about 89,000 clones, with 76% appearing a single time and about 1.4% taken by the ten largest. The sequence came from a male donor in good health and CMV-seronegative. The sample consisted of PBMCs. V and J are TRBV2 and TRBJ2-7; TRBD2 is a possible D gene (6 bases). CDR3 sequence: CASSEAEGNAMQYF. The CDR3 DNA is TGTGCCAGCAGTGAAGCGGAGGGTAACGCGATGCAGTACTTC.